The 15 T cell receptor beta chains below all came from one sample that was sequenced in a study of blood T cell repertoires in COVID-19 (dated by TCRdb to between 2020 and 2021). The library came from the immunoSEQ multiplex PCR assay. Entries here come from immuneACCESS through TCRdb and include only in-frame sequences with V and J called. Some clones fail to appear in such tables; in the studies checked, an unresolved V gene covers under half of the shortfall, and the cause of the remainder is unknown. For this sample the table gives about 240,000 clones, of which approximately 82% were detected only once. Roughly 3.2% of the sample goes to the ten largest clones. The material sequenced was peripheral blood. Receptors were obtained from a young woman with acute or convalescent COVID-19.

This rearrangement joins TRBV7-2 to TRBJ2-7; TRBD2 matches at 14 bases. The V segment lost 5 bases and the J segment 6 bases; nucleotides outside the gene matches: 9. The CDR3 loop spans 16 amino acids. CDR1 and CDR2 (germline): SGHTA, FQGNSA. The CDR3 bases are TGTGCCAGCAGCCAACCGGGACTAGCGGGAGAAGGCGAGCAGTACTTC. Protein: CASSQPGLAGEGEQYF.

The rearrangement uses TRBV27 and TRBJ1-3; tentatively, D is TRBD1 (5 bases). In germline, CDR1 is MNHEY, CDR2 SMNVEV (reference sequence). V was shortened by 0 bases and J by 1 base, with 7 bases between the two germline ends. This CDR3 has 15 residues. The CDR3, as DNA: TGTGCCAGCAGTTTATCGGCAGGGTCTGGAAACACCATATATTTT. It yields the protein CASSLSAGSGNTIYF.

The genes are TRBV18 and TRBJ2-5; TRBD1 matches at 8 bases. CDR1 is KGHSH and CDR2 is LQKENI in the germline V gene. V lost 5 bases and J lost 1; bases outside the gene matches: 3. CDR3 length equals 14 residues. Here the CDR3 reads CASSDRGLQETQYF. The DNA of the CDR3 is TGTGCCAGCTCAGACAGGGGCCTCCAAGAGACCCAGTACTTC.

The chain uses TRBV18 and TRBJ1-1; 9 positions agree with TRBD1. There are 15 residues in the CDR3. Germline V lookup: CDR1 KGHSH, CDR2 LQKENI. V shed 1 base, J shed 3 bases, and the junction held 3 bases outside the gene matches. The CDR3 DNA is TGTGCCAGCTCACCACAACAGGGGGCAGACACTGAAGCTTTCTTT. As protein: CASSPQQGADTEAFF. Combining the CDR3 with reference TRBV18 and TRBJ1-1 gives the whole variable domain NAGVMQNPRHLVRRRGQEARLRCSPMKGHSHVYWYRQLPEEGLKFMVYLQKENIIDESGMPKERFSAEFPKEGPSILRIQQVVRGDSAAYFCASSPQQGADTEAFFGQGTRLTVV.

On this clone: In the same sample, other DNA sequences code for this CDR3. The CDR3 nucleotides are TGCGCCAGCAGCTCGGCTAGCGGGTCCTACAATGAGCAGTTCTTC. Translated: CASSSASGSYNEQFF. The chain has TRBV5-1 and TRBJ2-1; 8 positions match TRBD2. This CDR3 has 15 amino acids. In germline, CDR1 is SGHRS, CDR2 YFSETQ. V gave up 3 bases and J gave up 1 base; unmatched junction bases: 3. Looking up the rest from reference TRBV5-1 and TRBJ2-1 gives the full variable domain: KAGVTQTPRYLIKTRGQQVTLSCSPISGHRSVSWYQQTPGQGLQFLFEYFSETQRNKGNFPGRFSGRQFSNSRSEMNVSTLELGDSALYLCASSSASGSYNEQFFGPGTRLTVL.

This chain joins TRBV28 and TRBJ2-5; no firm D call. The CDR3 has 13 amino acids. Germline V gene sequence: CDR1 MDHEN, CDR2 SYDVKM. V shed 5 bases and J shed 5 bases, with 12 bases lying between them. The CDR3 sequence is CASSEVIGETQYF. CDR3 in DNA: TGTGCCAGCAGTGAGGTCATCGGGGAGACCCAGTACTTC.

The chain recombines TRBV19 with TRBJ2-5; TRBD2 matches 8 bases. The germline V gene has CDR1 LNHDA and CDR2 SQIVND (reference sequence). This CDR3 is 17 amino acids long. V dropped 6 bases and J dropped 4; count of bases not matched to a gene: 16. CDR3 amino acids: CASRLTGGRPGGETQYF. The CDR3 nucleotides are TGTGCCAGTAGATTAACGGGGGGGCGCCCCGGGGGAGAGACCCAGTACTTC.

The V and J genes are TRBV7-9 and TRBJ2-3; a weak D match, TRBD2 (6 bases). Germline V gene lookup returns CDR1 SEHNR and CDR2 FQNEAQ (reference sequence). Trimming pared 5 bases from V and 1 base from J, leaving 13 bases between. There are 15 residues in the CDR3. The DNA for the CDR3 is TGTGCCAGCAGCAGTAGCGGAGCCGGCACAGATACGCAGTATTTT. Translated, it gives CASSSSGAGTDTQYF.

The chain couples TRBV14 to TRBJ1-4; 8 nucleotides line up with TRBD1. The CDR3 has 13 residues. V lost 1 base, J lost 11 bases, and 3 bases stayed unmatched. CDR1 is SGHDN and CDR2 is FVKESK in the germline V gene. CDR3 amino acids: CASSQGRQGKLFF. The CDR3, as DNA: TGTGCCAGCAGCCAAGGCCGACAGGGGAAACTGTTTTTT.

This clone was observed once. The rearrangement joins TRBV27 to TRBJ2-7, with a weak D call TRBD1 (5 bases). In germline, CDR1 is MNHEY, CDR2 SMNVEV (reference sequence). The CDR3 is made up of 13 amino acids. Trimming left V 5 bases short and J 4 bases short, with 12 bases between. The CDR3 region is CASSLGHEYEQYF. The CDR3 DNA reads as TGTGCCAGCAGTCTGGGGCATGAGTACGAGCAGTACTTC.

The chain links TRBV28 to TRBJ1-5; D gene uncertain. Germline V lookup: CDR1 MDHEN, CDR2 SYDVKM. The CDR3 covers 12 residues. The ends were cut back, 3 bases at V and 6 bases at J, with 6 bases in the middle. CDR3 protein: CASSFRIQPQHF. The CDR3 DNA is TGTGCCAGCAGTTTTCGTATTCAGCCCCAGCATTTT.

The chain combines TRBV7-3 with TRBJ2-1; TRBD2 matches 7 bases. Germline values: CDR1 SGHTA, CDR2 FQGTGA. The CDR3 totals 17 residues. Trimming cost V 1 base and J 6 bases; bases outside gene matches: 12. CDR3 sequence: CASSLNSVRELGNEQFF. CDR3 DNA: TGTGCCAGCAGCTTAAATAGTGTGCGGGAGCTCGGCAATGAGCAGTTCTTC.

The chain couples TRBV18 to TRBJ1-1, with 7 bases that match TRBD1. With V trimmed by 3 bases and J by 0 bases, 7 bases remained unmatched. Looked up from germline, CDR1 is KGHSH and CDR2 is LQKENI. CDR3 length: 16 residues. CDR3 sequence: CASSPRDSGLNTEAFF. Written as DNA, the CDR3 is TGTGCCAGCTCACCGAGGGACAGCGGTTTGAACACTGAAGCTTTCTTT.

This chain links TRBV5-4 with TRBJ1-3; TRBD1 is a possible D gene (6 bases). V was trimmed by 2 bases and J by 0 bases, leaving 15 bases between them. This CDR3 is built from 17 residues. CDR1 SGHNT and CDR2 YYREEE come from the germline V gene (reference sequence). The CDR3 bases are TGTGCCAGCAGCTTTGGTGGGGGGGCTCGCTCTGGAAACACCATATATTTT. Protein sequence: CASSFGGGARSGNTIYF.

The chain links TRBV7-9 to TRBJ2-3; tentative D call: TRBD2 (6 bases). With 5 bases removed from V and 2 bases from J, the gap between germline ends came to 20 bases. The CDR3 has 17 amino acids. The V gene's germline CDR1 is SEHNR and CDR2 FQNEAQ (reference sequence). The CDR3 loop is CASSLRGRRETTDTQYF. DNA for the CDR3: TGTGCCAGCAGCCTCCGAGGCAGGAGGGAAACCACAGATACGCAGTATTTT.